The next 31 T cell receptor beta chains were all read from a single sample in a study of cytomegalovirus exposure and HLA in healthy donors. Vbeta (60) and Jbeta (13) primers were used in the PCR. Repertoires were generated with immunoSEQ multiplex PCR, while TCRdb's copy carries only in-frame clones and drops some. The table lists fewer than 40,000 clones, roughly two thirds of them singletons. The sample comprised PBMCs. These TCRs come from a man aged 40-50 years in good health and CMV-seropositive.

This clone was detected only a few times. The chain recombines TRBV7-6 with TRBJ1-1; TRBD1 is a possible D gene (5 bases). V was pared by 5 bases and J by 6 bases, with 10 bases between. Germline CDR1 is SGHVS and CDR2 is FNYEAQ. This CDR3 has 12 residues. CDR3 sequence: CASSPRGSEAFF. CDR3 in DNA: TGTGCCAGCAGCCCTAGGGGTTCTGAAGCTTTCTTT.

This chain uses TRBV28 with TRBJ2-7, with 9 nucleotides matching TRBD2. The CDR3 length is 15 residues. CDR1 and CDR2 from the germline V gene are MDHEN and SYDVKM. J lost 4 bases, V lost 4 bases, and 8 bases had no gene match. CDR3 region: CASSSLAGREYEQYF. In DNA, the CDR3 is TGTGCCAGCAGTTCCCTAGCGGGGCGGGAGTACGAGCAGTACTTC.

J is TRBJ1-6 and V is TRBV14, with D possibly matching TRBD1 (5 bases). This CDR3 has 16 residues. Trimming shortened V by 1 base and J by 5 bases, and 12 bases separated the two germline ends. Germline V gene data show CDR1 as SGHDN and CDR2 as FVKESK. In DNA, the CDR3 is TGTGCCAGCAGCCAAGGGGTGGGGCGAAATAATTCACCCCTCCACTTT. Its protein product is CASSQGVGRNNSPLHF.

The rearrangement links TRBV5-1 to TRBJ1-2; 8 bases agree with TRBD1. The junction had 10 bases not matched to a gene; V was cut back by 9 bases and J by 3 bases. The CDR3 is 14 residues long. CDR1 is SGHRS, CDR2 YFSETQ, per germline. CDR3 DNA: TGCGCCACCAGAAGGGACAGGCAAGACTATGGCTACACCTTC. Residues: CATRRDRQDYGYTF.

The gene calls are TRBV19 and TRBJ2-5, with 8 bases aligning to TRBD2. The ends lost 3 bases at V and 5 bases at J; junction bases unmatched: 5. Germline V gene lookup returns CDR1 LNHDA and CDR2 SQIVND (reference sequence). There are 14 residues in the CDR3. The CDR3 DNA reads TGTGCCAGTAGTATTCCGGGGGGGCGGGAGACCCAGTACTTC. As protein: CASSIPGGRETQYF.

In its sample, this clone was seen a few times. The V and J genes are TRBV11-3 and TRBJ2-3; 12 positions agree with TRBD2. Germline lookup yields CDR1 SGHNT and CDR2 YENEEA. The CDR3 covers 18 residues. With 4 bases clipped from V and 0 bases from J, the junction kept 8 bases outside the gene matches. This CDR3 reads CASSSGTSGFSSTDTQYF. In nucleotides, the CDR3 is TGTGCCAGCAGCTCCGGGACTAGCGGGTTCTCCAGCACAGATACGCAGTATTTT.

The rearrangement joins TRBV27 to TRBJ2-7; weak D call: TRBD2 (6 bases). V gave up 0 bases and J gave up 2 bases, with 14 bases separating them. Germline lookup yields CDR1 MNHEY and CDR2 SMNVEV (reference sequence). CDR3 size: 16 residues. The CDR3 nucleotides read TGTGCCAGCAGTTTATCGGCGGGGATAAGACCCTACGAGCAGTACTTC. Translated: CASSLSAGIRPYEQYF.

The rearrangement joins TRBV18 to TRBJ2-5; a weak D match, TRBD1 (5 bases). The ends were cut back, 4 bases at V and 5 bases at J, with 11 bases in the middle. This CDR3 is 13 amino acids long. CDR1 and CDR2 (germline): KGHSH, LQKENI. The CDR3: CASSLWHRETQYF. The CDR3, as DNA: TGTGCCAGCTCACTCTGGCACAGGGAGACCCAGTACTTC. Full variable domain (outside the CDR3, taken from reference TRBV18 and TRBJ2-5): NAGVMQNPRHLVRRRGQEARLRCSPMKGHSHVYWYRQLPEEGLKFMVYLQKENIIDESGMPKERFSAEFPKEGPSILRIQQVVRGDSAAYFCASSLWHRETQYFGPGTRLLVL.

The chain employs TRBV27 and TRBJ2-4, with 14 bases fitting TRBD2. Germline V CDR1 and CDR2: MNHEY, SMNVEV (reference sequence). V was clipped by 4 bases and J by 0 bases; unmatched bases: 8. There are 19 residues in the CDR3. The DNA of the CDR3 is TGTGCCAGCAGTTCCCGGGGGACTAGCGGGGGTTTAGCCAAAAACATTCAGTACTTC. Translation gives CASSSRGTSGGLAKNIQYF.

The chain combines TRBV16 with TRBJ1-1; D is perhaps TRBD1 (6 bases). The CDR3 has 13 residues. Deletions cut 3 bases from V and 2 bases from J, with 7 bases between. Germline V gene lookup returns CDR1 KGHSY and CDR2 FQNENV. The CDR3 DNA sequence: TGTGCCAGCAGCCAGGACAGTAACACTGAAGCTTTCTTT. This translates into CASSQDSNTEAFF.

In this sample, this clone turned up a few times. CDR3 sequence reads: CASSVGGDSEAFF. The CDR3 DNA sequence: TGTGCCAGCAGCGTAGGAGGGGACAGTGAAGCTTTCTTT. The rearrangement joins TRBV9 to TRBJ1-1; 7 nucleotides align to TRBD1. Germline lookup yields CDR1 SGDLS and CDR2 YYNGEE. With 0 bases clipped from V and 7 bases from J, the junction kept 3 bases outside the gene matches. The CDR3 loop spans 13 amino acids.

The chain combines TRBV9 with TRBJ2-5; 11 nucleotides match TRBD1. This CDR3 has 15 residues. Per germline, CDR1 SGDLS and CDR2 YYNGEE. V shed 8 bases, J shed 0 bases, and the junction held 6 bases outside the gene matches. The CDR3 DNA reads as TGTGCCAGTGGACAGGGGGCCAAGTACCAAGAGACCCAGTACTTC. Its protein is CASGQGAKYQETQYF.

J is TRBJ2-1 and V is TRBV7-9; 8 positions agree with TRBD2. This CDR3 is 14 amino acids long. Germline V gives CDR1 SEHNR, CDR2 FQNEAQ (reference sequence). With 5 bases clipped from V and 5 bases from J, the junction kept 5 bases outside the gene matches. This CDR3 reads CASSPVAGHNEQFF. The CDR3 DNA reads TGTGCCAGCAGCCCAGTAGCGGGACACAATGAGCAGTTCTTC.

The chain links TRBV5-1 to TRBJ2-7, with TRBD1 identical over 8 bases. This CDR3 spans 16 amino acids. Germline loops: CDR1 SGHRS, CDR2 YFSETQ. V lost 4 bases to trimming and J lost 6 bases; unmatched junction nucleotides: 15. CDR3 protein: CASSPPLGRGLSEQYF. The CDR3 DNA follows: TGCGCCAGCAGCCCCCCCCTGGGCAGGGGGCTTTCCGAGCAGTACTTC.

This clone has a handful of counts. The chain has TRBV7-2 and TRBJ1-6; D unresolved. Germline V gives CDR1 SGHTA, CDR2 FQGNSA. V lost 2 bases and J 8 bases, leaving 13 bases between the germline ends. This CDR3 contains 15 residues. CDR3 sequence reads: CASSLLHVVDSPLHF. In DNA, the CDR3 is TGTGCCAGCAGCTTATTACATGTGGTTGATTCACCCCTCCACTTT.

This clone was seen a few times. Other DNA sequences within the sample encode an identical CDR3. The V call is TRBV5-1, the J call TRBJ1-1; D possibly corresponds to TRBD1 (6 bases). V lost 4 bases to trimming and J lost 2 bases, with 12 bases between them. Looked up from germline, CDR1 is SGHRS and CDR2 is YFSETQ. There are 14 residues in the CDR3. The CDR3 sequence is CASSPGQPNTEAFF. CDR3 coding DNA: TGCGCCAGCAGCCCCGGACAGCCCAACACTGAAGCTTTCTTT.

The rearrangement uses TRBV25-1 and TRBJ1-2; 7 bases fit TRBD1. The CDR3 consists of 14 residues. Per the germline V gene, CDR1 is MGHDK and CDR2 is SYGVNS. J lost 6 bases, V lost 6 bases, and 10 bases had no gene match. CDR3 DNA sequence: TGTGCCAGCAGAACATCAGGGGGGTCGCATGGCTACACCTTC. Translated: CASRTSGGSHGYTF.

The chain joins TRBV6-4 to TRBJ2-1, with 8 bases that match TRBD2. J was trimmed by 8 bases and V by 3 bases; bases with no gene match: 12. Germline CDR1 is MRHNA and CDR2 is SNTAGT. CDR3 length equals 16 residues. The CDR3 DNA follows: TGTGCCAGCAGTGAGAGTGCCGGGGGGGCTAACGATGAGCAGTTCTTC. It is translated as CASSESAGGANDEQFF.

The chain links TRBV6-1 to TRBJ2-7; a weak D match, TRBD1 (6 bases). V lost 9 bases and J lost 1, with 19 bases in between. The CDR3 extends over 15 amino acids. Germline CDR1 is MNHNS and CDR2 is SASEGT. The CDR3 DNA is TGTGCCAGTGTGGCTAAATGGACAGTTTCCTACGAGCAGTACTTC. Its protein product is CASVAKWTVSYEQYF.

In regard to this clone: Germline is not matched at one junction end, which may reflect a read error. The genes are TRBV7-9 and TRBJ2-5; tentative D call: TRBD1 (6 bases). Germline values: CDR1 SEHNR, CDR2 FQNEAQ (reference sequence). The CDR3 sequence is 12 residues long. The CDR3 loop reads CSSRGPQETQYF. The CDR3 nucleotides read TGTTCCAGCAGGGGCCCACAAGAGACCCAGTACTTC.

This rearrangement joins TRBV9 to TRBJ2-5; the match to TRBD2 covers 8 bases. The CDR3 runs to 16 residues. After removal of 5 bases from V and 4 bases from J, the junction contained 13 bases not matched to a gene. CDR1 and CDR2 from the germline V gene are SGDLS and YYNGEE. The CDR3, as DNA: TGTGCCAGCAGTGGCAGCGGGGGCGCCAAGGGAGAGACCCAGTACTTC. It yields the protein CASSGSGGAKGETQYF.

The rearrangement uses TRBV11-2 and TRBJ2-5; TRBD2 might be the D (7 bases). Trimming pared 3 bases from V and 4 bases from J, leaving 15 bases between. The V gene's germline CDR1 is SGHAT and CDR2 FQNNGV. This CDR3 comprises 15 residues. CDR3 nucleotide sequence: TGTGCCAGCAGCTTTGACGGGGGGCGCGCAGAGACCCAGTACTTC. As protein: CASSFDGGRAETQYF.

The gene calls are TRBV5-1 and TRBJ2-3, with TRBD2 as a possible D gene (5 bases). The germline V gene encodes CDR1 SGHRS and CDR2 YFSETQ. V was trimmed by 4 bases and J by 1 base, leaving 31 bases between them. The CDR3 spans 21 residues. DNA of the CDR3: TGCGCCAGCAGCCCGGGGTGGGAAAAACCCCTCCCACGGCGAGGCACAGATACGCAGTATTTT. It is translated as CASSPGWEKPLPRRGTDTQYF.

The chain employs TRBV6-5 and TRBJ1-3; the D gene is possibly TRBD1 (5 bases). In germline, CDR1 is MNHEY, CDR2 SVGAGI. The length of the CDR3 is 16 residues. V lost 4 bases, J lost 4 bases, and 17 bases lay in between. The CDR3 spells CASSSRLGPGGNTIYF. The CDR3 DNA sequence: TGTGCCAGCAGTTCCCGTCTGGGGCCAGGGGGAAACACCATATATTTT.

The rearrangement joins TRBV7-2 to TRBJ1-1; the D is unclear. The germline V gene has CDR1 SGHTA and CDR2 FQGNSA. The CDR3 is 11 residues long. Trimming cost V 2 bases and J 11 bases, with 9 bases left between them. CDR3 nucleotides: TGTGCCAGCAGCTTAAATATTGTGGCTTTCTTT. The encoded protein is CASSLNIVAFF.

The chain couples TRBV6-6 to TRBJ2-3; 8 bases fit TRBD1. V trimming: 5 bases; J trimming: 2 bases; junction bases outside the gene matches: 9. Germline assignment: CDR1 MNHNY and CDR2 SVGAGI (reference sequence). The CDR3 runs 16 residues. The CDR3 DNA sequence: TGTGCCAGCAGTCGAGGGACAGGCGCCATCACAGATACGCAGTATTTT. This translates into CASSRGTGAITDTQYF.

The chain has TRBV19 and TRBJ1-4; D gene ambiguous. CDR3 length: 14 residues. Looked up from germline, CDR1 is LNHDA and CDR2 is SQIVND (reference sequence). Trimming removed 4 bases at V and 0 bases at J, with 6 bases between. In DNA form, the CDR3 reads TGTGCCAGTAGTAAACAGACAACTAATGAAAAACTGTTTTTT. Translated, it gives CASSKQTTNEKLFF.

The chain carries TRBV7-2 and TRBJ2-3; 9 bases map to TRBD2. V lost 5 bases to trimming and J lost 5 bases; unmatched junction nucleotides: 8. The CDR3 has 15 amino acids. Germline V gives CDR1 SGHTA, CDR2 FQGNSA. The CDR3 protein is CASSLPTSGVDTQYF. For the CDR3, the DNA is TGTGCCAGCAGCCTCCCGACTAGCGGTGTAGATACGCAGTATTTT.

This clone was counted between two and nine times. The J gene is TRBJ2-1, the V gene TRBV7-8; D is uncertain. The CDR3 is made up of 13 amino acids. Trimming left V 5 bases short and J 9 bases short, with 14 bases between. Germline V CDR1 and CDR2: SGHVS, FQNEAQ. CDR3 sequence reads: CASSGGRGGEQFF. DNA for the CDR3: TGTGCCAGCAGCGGCGGCCGAGGTGGTGAGCAGTTCTTC.

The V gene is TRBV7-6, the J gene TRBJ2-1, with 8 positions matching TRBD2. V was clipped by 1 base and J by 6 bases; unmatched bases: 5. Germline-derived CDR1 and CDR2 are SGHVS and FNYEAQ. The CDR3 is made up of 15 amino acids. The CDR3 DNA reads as TGTGCCAGCAGCTTAGAAGGCGGGGGGACCAATGAGCAGTTCTTC. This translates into CASSLEGGGTNEQFF. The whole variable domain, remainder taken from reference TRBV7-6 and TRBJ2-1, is GAGVSQSPRYKVTKRGQDVALRCDPISGHVSLYWYRQALGQGPEFLTYFNYEAQQDKSGLPNDRFSAERPEGSISTLTIQRTEQRDSAMYRCASSLEGGGTNEQFFGPGTRLTVL.

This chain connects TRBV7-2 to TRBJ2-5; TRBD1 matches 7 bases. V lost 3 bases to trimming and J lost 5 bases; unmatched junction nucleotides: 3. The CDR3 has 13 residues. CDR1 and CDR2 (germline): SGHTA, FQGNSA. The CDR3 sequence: CASSLRGRETQYF. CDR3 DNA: TGTGCCAGCAGCTTGAGGGGGCGGGAGACCCAGTACTTC. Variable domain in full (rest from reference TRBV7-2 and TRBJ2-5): GAGVSQSPSNKVTEKGKDVELRCDPISGHTALYWYRQSLGQGLEFLIYFQGNSAPDKSGLPSDRFSAERTGGSVSTLTIQRTQQEDSAVYLCASSLRGRETQYFGPGTRLLVL.